This T cell receptor beta chain is drawn from a study of blood T cell repertoires in COVID-19. This clone is a singleton in its sample. Per the original methods: How many nucleated cells were present was estimated from reference gene primer amplification. Here immunoSEQ multiplex PCR was the method, and the copy in TCRdb shows in-frame clones only, minus some. The V and J calls and clone size are taken from that table; D and trimming were inferred from the DNA. The top ten clones hold about 7% of a sample with some 180,000 clones, under 85% of them seen once. This CDR3 region has 13 residues. The V gene lost 2 bases and the J gene lost 5 bases, with 9 bases spanning the gap. CDR1 and CDR2 from the germline V gene are SGHDN and FVKESK.

This clonotype was sampled from a human donor in a cohort sampled during active COVID-19. This chain links TRBV14 with TRBJ1-2, with D possibly matching TRBD1 (5 bases). The sample comprised peripheral blood. CDR3 region: CASSQHRQYGYTF. As DNA, the CDR3 is TGTGCCAGCAGCCAACACCGACAGTATGGCTACACCTTC.